Following are 26 T cell receptor beta chains from one sample sequenced in a study of shared clonotypes between healthy human individuals. Profiling relied on immunoSEQ multiplex PCR, and the TCRdb table lists in-frame clones only, not all of them. The sample shows over 2 million clones, under 95% of them seen only once. Sequencing input: naive CD4+ T cells from PBMCs. Sample subset: CD45RA+ positively selected. The receptors were gathered from a man aged 18 to 30 in good health. Some clones in this sample may be carry-over from other donors' samples.

The J gene is TRBJ2-1, the V gene TRBV2; no reliable D call. Germline CDR1 is SNHLY and CDR2 is FYNNEI. CDR3 length equals 12 residues. The V gene lost 5 bases and the J gene lost 9 bases, with 11 bases spanning the gap. The CDR3 region is CASSFLTSEQFF. DNA of the CDR3: TGTGCCAGCAGTTTCTTAACGAGTGAGCAGTTCTTC.

The rearrangement uses TRBV5-1 and TRBJ2-3; D remains ambiguous. The germline V and J ends were trimmed by 0 bases and 7 bases, with 12 bases remaining between them. CDR3 length: 14 residues. Germline V gene lookup returns CDR1 SGHRS and CDR2 YFSETQ. The CDR3 DNA reads TGCGCCAGCAGCTTGGTGGAACCCCCGAATACGCAGTATTTT. Its translation is CASSLVEPPNTQYF.

The rearrangement joins TRBV4-3 to TRBJ2-1; D is unclear. Germline-derived CDR1 and CDR2 are LGHNA and YSLEER. With 1 base removed from V and 8 bases from J, the gap between germline ends came to 9 bases. The CDR3 totals 13 residues. The CDR3 spells CASSQARSDEQFF. CDR3 in DNA: TGCGCCAGCAGCCAAGCAAGGAGCGATGAGCAGTTCTTC.

This chain uses TRBV6-5 with TRBJ2-7; 7 bases map to TRBD2. Germline V gene lookup returns CDR1 MNHEY and CDR2 SVGAGI. V was clipped by 8 bases and J by 6 bases; unmatched bases: 10. The CDR3 length is 13 residues. CDR3 sequence: CASFGGGPSEQYF. In DNA, the CDR3 is TGTGCCAGCTTCGGGGGAGGGCCCTCCGAGCAGTACTTC.

The CDR3 nucleotides are TGTGCCAGCAGCTTGTGGTTTGTCTCCTACAATGAGCAGTTCTTC. This codes for CASSLWFVSYNEQFF. This chain links TRBV5-6 with TRBJ2-1; D is unclear. Per germline, CDR1 SGHDT and CDR2 YYEEEE. There are 15 residues in the CDR3. The V gene lost 1 base and the J gene lost 0 bases, with 8 bases spanning the gap.

The rearrangement links TRBV5-6 to TRBJ2-7, with 9 nucleotides matching TRBD1. Germline CDR1 SGHDT, CDR2 YYEEEE. This CDR3 is 16 amino acids long. The junction had 7 bases not matched to a gene; V was cut back by 1 base and J by 2 bases. CDR3 bases: TGTGCCAGCAGCTTGTCCCGCCGGGACAGGGCCTACGAGCAGTACTTC. Translating gives CASSLSRRDRAYEQYF.

The count of this clone is one. This rearrangement joins TRBV4-3 to TRBJ1-2; D gene uncertain. Between the trimmed V and J ends, which lost 0 bases and 3 bases, there was a span of 23 bases. This CDR3 is built from 19 residues. Germline V gives CDR1 LGHNA, CDR2 YSLEER. The CDR3 coding sequence is TGCGCCAGCAGCCAAGAATCTCTGCCAGGCTACCTAAGAGACTATGGCTACACCTTC. It encodes CASSQESLPGYLRDYGYTF.

This chain uses TRBV7-8 with TRBJ1-1; possible D gene TRBD1, 5 bases. The CDR3 is made up of 15 amino acids. Per the germline V gene, CDR1 is SGHVS and CDR2 is FQNEAQ. Trimming removed 0 bases from V and 1 base from J, with 9 bases in between. As DNA, the CDR3 is TGTGCCAGCAGCTTAGCGAGACAGCCGAACACTGAAGCTTTCTTT. Translated, it gives CASSLARQPNTEAFF.

The chain has TRBV28 and TRBJ1-1, with no clear D. V lost 5 bases to trimming and J lost 0 bases, with 10 bases between them. The germline gives CDR1 MDHEN, CDR2 SYDVKM. This CDR3 comprises 14 residues. CDR3 region: CASSQHTLNTEAFF. CDR3 nucleotides: TGTGCCAGCAGTCAACACACCTTGAACACTGAAGCTTTCTTT.

For this clone: In the same sample, other DNA sequences code for this CDR3. The rearrangement links TRBV5-1 to TRBJ2-3, with D possibly TRBD2 on 5 matching bases. In germline, CDR1 is SGHRS, CDR2 YFSETQ. There are 14 residues in the CDR3. Trimming stripped 2 bases from V and 0 bases from J, with 7 bases between. This CDR3 is CASSLEGSTDTQYF. DNA for the CDR3: TGCGCCAGCAGCTTAGAGGGTAGCACAGATACGCAGTATTTT.

Remarks on this clone: This sample also contains other DNA sequences that code for the same CDR3. The chain recombines TRBV6-5 with TRBJ2-7, with unresolved D. Germline loops: CDR1 MNHEY, CDR2 SVGAGI. CDR3 size: 14 residues. Trimming shortened V by 0 bases and J by 0 bases, and 6 bases separated the two germline ends. The DNA for the CDR3 is TGTGCCAGCAGTTACTCGCACAGCTCCTACGAGCAGTACTTC. Its translation is CASSYSHSSYEQYF.

V and J are TRBV21-1 and TRBJ2-4; the DNA was not used to check the table's D call, TRBD1. TRBV21-1 has pseudogene status. The CDR3 covers 18 residues. CDR3 bases: TGTGCCAGCAGCAAAAAGAGGGACAGGGCCCTAGCCAAAAACATTCAGTACTTC. It is translated as CASSKKRDRALAKNIQYF.

The chain is built from TRBV19 and TRBJ2-1, with 8 nucleotides matching TRBD1. Trimming removed 5 bases from V and 1 base from J; junction bases left unmatched: 4. The CDR3 loop spans 15 amino acids. Germline-derived CDR1 and CDR2 are LNHDA and SQIVND (reference sequence). The CDR3 is CASSGRTGSYNEQFF. In DNA form, the CDR3 reads TGTGCCAGTAGTGGCCGGACAGGGTCCTACAATGAGCAGTTCTTC.

This clone was seen just once. This chain links TRBV7-8 with TRBJ2-7; D not certain. V lost 0 bases, J lost 4 bases, and 19 bases lay in between. Germline CDR1 is SGHVS and CDR2 is FQNEAQ. The CDR3 is made up of 17 amino acids. CDR3: CASSLALHGQTWYEQYF. CDR3 bases: TGTGCCAGCAGCTTAGCCCTACATGGGCAGACCTGGTACGAGCAGTACTTC. Complete variable domain (other parts from reference TRBV7-8 and TRBJ2-7): GAGVSQSPRYKVAKRGQDVALRCDPISGHVSLFWYQQALGQGPEFLTYFQNEAQLDKSGLPSDRFFAERPEGSVSTLKIQRTQQEDSAVYLCASSLALHGQTWYEQYFGPGTRLTVT.

The chain uses TRBV11-2 and TRBJ1-1; D perhaps matches TRBD1 (5 bases). CDR1 is SGHAT, CDR2 FQNNGV, per germline. V shed 2 bases and J shed 3 bases, with 13 bases lying between them. The CDR3 extends over 15 amino acids. CDR3 nucleotide sequence: TGTGCCAGCAGCTTATTTGGGACGGGGGACACTGAAGCTTTCTTT. This sequence encodes CASSLFGTGDTEAFF.

The chain links TRBV4-1 to TRBJ2-7; D remains ambiguous. V was pared by 4 bases and J by 0 bases, with 10 bases between. This CDR3 region has 14 residues. CDR1 and CDR2 (germline): MGHRA, YSYEKL. CDR3 DNA sequence: TGCGCCAGCAGCCCGAACCCGGCCTCCTACGAGCAGTACTTC. It translates to CASSPNPASYEQYF.

This rearrangement joins TRBV6-1 to TRBJ2-7; 11 bases are shared with TRBD2. Germline CDR1 reads MNHNS; CDR2 reads SASEGT. The CDR3 has 13 amino acids. CDR3 residues: CGTSGFSSYEQYF. The CDR3 nucleotides are TGTGGGACTAGCGGGTTTAGCTCCTACGAGCAGTACTTC.

The chain joins TRBV30 to TRBJ1-2, with D tentatively TRBD1 (5 bases). V lost 4 bases and J lost 4, with 10 bases in between. The CDR3 contains 12 residues. Looked up from germline, CDR1 is GTSNPN and CDR2 is SVGIG (reference sequence). The CDR3 loop reads CAWKVTGYGYTF. The CDR3 region has the DNA TGTGCCTGGAAGGTTACAGGCTATGGCTACACCTTC.

V gene TRBV5-1 combines with J gene TRBJ1-4, with a tentative D call TRBD1 (5 bases). V was clipped by 2 bases and J by 5 bases, with 13 bases between them. The CDR3 contains 15 residues. Germline V CDR1 and CDR2: SGHRS, YFSETQ. CDR3 bases: TGCGCCAGCAGCTTAGGGGACGGTGGCAATGAAAAACTGTTTTTT. Its translation is CASSLGDGGNEKLFF.

This clone is a singleton in its sample. This sequence joins TRBV4-3 and TRBJ2-3; 9 bases fit TRBD2. This CDR3 has 16 amino acids. Germline CDR1 and CDR2: LGHNA and YSLEER. V trimming: 8 bases; J trimming: 6 bases; junction bases outside the gene matches: 15. The CDR3, as DNA: TGCGCCAGCTGTCCTACCGTAGCGGGAGTTTGGGATACGCAGTATTTT. Amino acids: CASCPTVAGVWDTQYF.

This clone was counted a few times. V gene TRBV18 combines with J gene TRBJ1-1; 7 bases fit TRBD1. CDR1 KGHSH and CDR2 LQKENI come from the germline V gene. V lost 2 bases to trimming and J lost 6 bases; unmatched junction nucleotides: 3. CDR3 length: 13 amino acids. The CDR3 nucleotides read TGTGCCAGCTCACCAGGCACAGGGGCTGAAGCTTTCTTT. Amino acid sequence: CASSPGTGAEAFF.

V gene TRBV5-4 combines with J gene TRBJ2-5, with D possibly called TRBD1 or TRBD2 (5 bases each). The CDR3 is 16 residues long. V lost 4 bases and J 4 bases, leaving 20 bases between the germline ends. Looked up from germline, CDR1 is SGHNT and CDR2 is YYREEE (reference sequence). The CDR3 reads CASSPWSLLGRETQYF. CDR3 bases: TGTGCCAGCAGCCCTTGGTCCTTGTTGGGACGAGAGACCCAGTACTTC.

V and J are TRBV2 and TRBJ1-5; D gene ambiguous. The germline V and J ends were trimmed by 4 bases and 4 bases, with 14 bases remaining between them. Germline values: CDR1 SNHLY, CDR2 FYNNEI. The CDR3 runs to 15 residues. CDR3 loop: CASSGGAGFNQPQHF. CDR3 coding DNA: TGTGCCAGCAGTGGAGGCGCGGGATTTAATCAGCCCCAGCATTTT.

V usage is TRBV5-1 and J usage is TRBJ1-1; D unclear. Trimming took 0 bases from V and 2 from J, leaving 8 bases between them. The CDR3 contains 14 residues. Germline-derived CDR1 and CDR2 are SGHRS and YFSETQ. For the CDR3, the DNA is TGCGCCAGCAGCTTGGAAGAGCCAAACACTGAAGCTTTCTTT. As protein: CASSLEEPNTEAFF.

V gene TRBV18 combines with J gene TRBJ1-1; 7 bases fit TRBD1. Trimming took 3 bases from V and 6 from J; bases not matched to a gene: 10. Germline-derived CDR1 and CDR2 are KGHSH and LQKENI. This CDR3 has 15 residues. The CDR3 DNA sequence: TGTGCCAGCTCACCCCAACAGGGGCCGTCGGCTGAAGCTTTCTTT. Encoded protein: CASSPQQGPSAEAFF. Drawing the rest from reference TRBV18 and TRBJ1-1, the complete variable domain is NAGVMQNPRHLVRRRGQEARLRCSPMKGHSHVYWYRQLPEEGLKFMVYLQKENIIDESGMPKERFSAEFPKEGPSILRIQQVVRGDSAAYFCASSPQQGPSAEAFFGQGTRLTVV.

The chain's CDR3 is CASSTRTAESEQYF. The CDR3 DNA sequence: TGTGCCAGCAGTACCCGGACAGCCGAGAGCGAGCAGTACTTC. V and J are TRBV6-1 and TRBJ2-7; a possible D gene is TRBD1 (6 bases). The CDR3 has 14 amino acids. Germline V gives CDR1 MNHNS, CDR2 SASEGT. Trimming pared 5 bases from V and 6 bases from J, leaving 17 bases between.